The source of this T cell receptor (beta chain) is a study of T cells in Graves' hyperthyroidism and ophthalmopathy. Study in general: Peripheral blood was collected at initial diagnosis, before any treatment. Study results and limitations: Model predictions of ophthalmopathy came a median approximately 6.2 months before onset. Ophthalmopathy was separated from stable hyperthyroidism by a 13 V-J model.

Each ophthalmopathy patient scored at least 3 on the Clinical Activity Score and at least 4 on NOSPECS grade, with duration under 3 months. This clonotype was counted a few times. As yet, its antigen is unknown. RNA transcripts gave rise to amplified TCR beta CDR3 regions. HTBI primers were the set used in a first-round RT-PCR of the TCR CDR3. MiXCR was run by TCRdb on the multiplex PCR reads, yielding one entry per CDR3 protein. Here the sample spans hundreds of thousands of distinct CDR3 sequences, approximately 15% being singletons. The CDR3 spans 14 residues. V lost 4 bases and J lost 9, with 17 bases in between. Germline CDR1 SGHRS, CDR2 YFSETQ.

The sequence was obtained from a woman in her thirties or forties with Graves' ophthalmopathy. Sequencing was carried out using blood. The chain employs TRBV5-1 and TRBJ2-1; perhaps TRBD1 as D (6 bases). The CDR3 loop is CASSVGAGAGEQFF. The DNA for the CDR3 is TGCGCCAGCAGCGTGGGGGCAGGGGCGGGTGAGCAGTTCTTC. Filled out from reference TRBV5-1 and TRBJ2-1, the complete variable domain reads KAGVTQTPRYLIKTRGQQVTLSCSPISGHRSVSWYQQTPGQGLQFLFEYFSETQRNKGNFPGRFSGRQFSNSRSEMNVSTLELGDSALYLCASSVGAGAGEQFFGPGTRLTVL.